Following are 12 T cell receptor beta chains from one sample sequenced in a study of blood T cell repertoires in COVID-19. Here immunoSEQ multiplex PCR was the method, and the copy in TCRdb shows in-frame clones only, minus some. The sample has approximately 350,000 clones; around 88% are singletons. Sequences were obtained from peripheral blood. The receptors shown here come from a man in his thirties or forties with active or convalescent COVID-19.

V and J are TRBV15 and TRBJ1-1; a possible D gene is TRBD1 (6 bases). Germline CDR1 and CDR2: LNHNV and YYDKDF (reference sequence). This CDR3 comprises 14 residues. Deletions cut 1 base from V and 1 base from J, with 7 bases between. The CDR3 region is CATSRGQANTEAFF. The CDR3 coding sequence is TGTGCCACCAGCAGAGGACAGGCGAACACTGAAGCTTTCTTT.

This clone was recorded a few times. CDR3 DNA: TGTGCCAGCAGTTACCCCGGGACAGACTATGGCTACACCTTC. It yields the protein CASSYPGTDYGYTF. The chain joins TRBV6-2 or TRBV6-3 to TRBJ1-2, with 7 nucleotides matching TRBD1. The CDR3 is 14 residues long. The V segment lost 2 bases and the J segment 3 bases; nucleotides outside the gene matches: 3. Germline CDR1 reads MNHEY; CDR2 reads SVGEGT.

The chain combines TRBV4-3 with TRBJ1-3; D not resolved. The CDR3 covers 16 residues. The germline gives CDR1 LGHNA, CDR2 YSLEER. V gave up 3 bases and J gave up 0 bases, with 12 bases separating them. The DNA of the CDR3 is TGCGCCAGCAGCCAGGCGACTGTTTTCTCTGGAAACACCATATATTTT. Protein sequence: CASSQATVFSGNTIYF.

This sequence joins TRBV28 and TRBJ2-7, with 12 bases lining up with TRBD1. CDR3 length equals 16 residues. The germline V gene encodes CDR1 MDHEN and CDR2 SYDVKM. V shed 3 bases, J shed 5 bases, and the junction held 8 bases outside the gene matches. CDR3 sequence reads: CASSFAGQGASHEQYF. CDR3 in DNA: TGTGCCAGCAGTTTTGCGGGACAGGGGGCTAGTCACGAGCAGTACTTC. Using reference TRBV28 and TRBJ2-7 for the parts outside the CDR3, the full variable domain is DVKVTQSSRYLVKRTGEKVFLECVQDMDHENMFWYRQDPGLGLRLIYFSYDVKMKEKGDIPEGYSVSREKKERFSLILESASTNQTSMYLCASSFAGQGASHEQYFGPGTRLTVT.

V gene TRBV28 combines with J gene TRBJ1-5; 7 bases are shared with TRBD1. The CDR3 totals 17 residues. Unmatched junction bases numbered 12, after V lost 3 bases and J lost 4 bases. Germline CDR1 MDHEN, CDR2 SYDVKM. CDR3 in DNA: TGTGCCAGCAGTTTTAGGACAGGAGCATTATCAAATCAGCCCCAGCATTTT. This codes for CASSFRTGALSNQPQHF.

The CDR3: CASRPAGGRQETQYF. The CDR3 bases are TGTGCCAGCAGACCAGCGGGGGGGCGCCAAGAGACCCAGTACTTC. The V gene is TRBV7-2, the J gene TRBJ2-5; 10 nucleotides match TRBD2. Germline V CDR1 and CDR2: SGHTA, FQGNSA. CDR3 length equals 15 residues. Trimming cost V 6 bases and J 1 base; bases outside gene matches: 5.

This chain links TRBV7-8 with TRBJ2-7, with D perhaps TRBD2 (6 bases). Trimming left V 10 bases short and J 2 bases short, with 18 bases between. Germline V gene lookup returns CDR1 SGHVS and CDR2 FQNEAQ. This CDR3 contains 14 residues. The CDR3 sequence: CATDAGGPPYEQYF. The CDR3, as DNA: TGTGCCACGGATGCCGGAGGGCCGCCCTACGAGCAGTACTTC.

This clone was observed a single time. CDR3 protein: CASSPRDYSTDTQYF. As DNA, the CDR3 is TGTGCCAGCAGCCCACGGGACTACTCCACAGATACGCAGTATTTT. The chain joins TRBV3-1 (or the pseudogene TRBV3-2) to TRBJ2-3; 7 nucleotides agree with TRBD2. This CDR3 is built from 15 residues. Per the germline V gene, CDR1 is LGHDT and CDR2 is YNNKEL (reference sequence). Germline trimming cut 4 bases from V and 2 bases from J; bases unmatched to any gene: 6.

The chain couples TRBV7-8 to TRBJ1-6; possible D gene TRBD1, 5 bases. The CDR3 has 15 amino acids. The germline V gene has CDR1 SGHVS and CDR2 FQNEAQ. Trimming left V 1 base short and J 6 bases short, with 10 bases between. The CDR3 here is CASSLEGGGNSPLHF. In DNA form, the CDR3 reads TGTGCCAGCAGCTTAGAAGGCGGGGGTAATTCACCCCTCCACTTT.

This chain uses TRBV30 with TRBJ2-7; a possible D gene is TRBD1 (6 bases). V was cut by 3 bases and J by 0 bases, with 15 bases left in between. The CDR3 consists of 15 residues. The germline V gene has CDR1 GTSNPN and CDR2 SVGIG (reference sequence). The CDR3 sequence is CAWSGEGQLSYEQYF. The CDR3, as DNA: TGTGCCTGGAGCGGAGAAGGACAGCTCTCCTACGAGCAGTACTTC. Full variable domain (remainder filled in from reference TRBV30 and TRBJ2-7): SQTIHQWPATLVQPVGSPLSLECTVEGTSNPNLYWYRQAAGRGLQLLFYSVGIGQISSEVPQNLSASRPQDRQFILSSKKLLLSDSGFYLCAWSGEGQLSYEQYFGPGTRLTVT.

This clone was picked up one time. The chain links TRBV6-1 to TRBJ2-2; 9 bases are shared with TRBD1. The CDR3 is made up of 20 amino acids. Per the germline V gene, CDR1 is MNHNS and CDR2 is SASEGT. The V gene end was trimmed by 2 bases and the J gene end by 5 bases; junction bases not matched to a gene: 18. CDR3 in DNA: TGTGCCAGCAGTGAATACGGTTACAGGGGGCCTCCTAGACGTACCGGGGAGCTGTTTTTT. Protein sequence: CASSEYGYRGPPRRTGELFF.

The chain couples TRBV2 to TRBJ2-5, with D perhaps matching TRBD2 (6 bases). V dropped 5 bases and J dropped 5 bases, with 15 bases sitting between them. Looked up from germline, CDR1 is SNHLY and CDR2 is FYNNEI. CDR3 length: 14 residues. The CDR3 nucleotides are TGTGCCAGCAGTCCTTTTGGTGGGAGGGAGACCCAGTACTTC. This codes for CASSPFGGRETQYF.